This T cell receptor (beta chain) was identified during a study of neurological immune-mediated disorders. Germline CDR1 reads DFQATT; CDR2 reads SNEGSKA (reference sequence). The CDR3 runs 9 residues. The unsorted libraries were produced from 2 million PBMCs held at -80 C. One entry per CDR3 protein results from TCRdb running MiXCR on the 5' RACE reads. This sample has approximately 74,000 distinct CDR3 sequences; around a tenth occur once, and the top ten carry 1.5% to 2%. The table lists this clonotype with a count of one. Sequence at one end of the junction differs from germline and may be a read error.

The specimen was PBMCs. This sequence originates from a man aged 45-65 years in good health. The rearrangement joins TRBV20-1 to TRBJ2-7; D not resolved. CDR3: CGAGNEQYF. DNA for the CDR3: TGCGGTGCTGGCAACGAGCAGTACTTT.